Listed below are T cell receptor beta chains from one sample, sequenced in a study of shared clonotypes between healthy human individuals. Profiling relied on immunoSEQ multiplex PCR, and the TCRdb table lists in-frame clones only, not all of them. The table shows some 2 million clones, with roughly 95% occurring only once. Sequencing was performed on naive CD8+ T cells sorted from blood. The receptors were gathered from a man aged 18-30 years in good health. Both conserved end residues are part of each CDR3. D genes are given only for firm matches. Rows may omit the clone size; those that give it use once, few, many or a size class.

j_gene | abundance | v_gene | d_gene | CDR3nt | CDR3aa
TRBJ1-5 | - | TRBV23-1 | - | TGCGCCAGCAGTCAATTAGATAGCAATCAGCCCCAGCATTTT | CASSQLDSNQPQHF
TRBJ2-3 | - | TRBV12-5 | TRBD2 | TGTGCCCACCCTAAACTAGCGGGATTAAGCATCACAGATACGCAGTATTTT | CAHPKLAGLSITDTQYF
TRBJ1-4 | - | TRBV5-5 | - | TGTGCCAGCCAAGCCAGCAATGAAAAACTGTTTTTT | CASQASNEKLFF
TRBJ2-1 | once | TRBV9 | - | TGTGCCAGCAGCGTAGTGGCAGGGGCCCTTGATGAGCAGTTCTTC | CASSVVAGALDEQFF
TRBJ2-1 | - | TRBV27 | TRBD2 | TGTGCCAGCAGTTTCTCTAGCGGGGGGATTAGCCCCTACAATGAGCAGTTCTTC | CASSFSSGGISPYNEQFF
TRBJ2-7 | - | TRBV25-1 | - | TGTGCCAGCAGTGAAGGTGAGGGCACCTACGAGCAGTACTTC | CASSEGEGTYEQYF
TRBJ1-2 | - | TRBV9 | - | TGTGCCAGCAGCGTAGCGGCAGGTGAAAACTATGGCTACACCTTC | CASSVAAGENYGYTF
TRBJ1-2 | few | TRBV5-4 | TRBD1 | TGTGCCAGCAGCTTGGGACAGGGGGCCTATGGCTACACCTTC | CASSLGQGAYGYTF
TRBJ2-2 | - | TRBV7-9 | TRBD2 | TGTGCCAGCAGCCTAATGCCTAGCGGGAGCTTGGACGGGGAGCTGTTTTTT | CASSLMPSGSLDGELFF
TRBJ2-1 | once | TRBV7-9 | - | TGTGCCAGCAGCTTCGGGTCAACCTACAATGAGCAGTTCTTC | CASSFGSTYNEQFF
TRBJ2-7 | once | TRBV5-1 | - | TGCGCCAGCAGCTTGTACGCCTACGAGCAGTACTTC | CASSLYAYEQYF
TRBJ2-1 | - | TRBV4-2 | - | TGTGCCAGCAGCCAAGCGGGGGCCTACAATGAGCAGTTCTTC | CASSQAGAYNEQFF
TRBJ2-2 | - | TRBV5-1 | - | TGCGCCAGCAGCTTCGGGGCTTCCACCGGGGAGCTGTTTTTT | CASSFGASTGELFF
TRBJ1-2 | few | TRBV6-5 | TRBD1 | TGTGCCAGCAGTTACTCAGAGGGGGCCTATGGCTACACCTTC | CASSYSEGAYGYTF
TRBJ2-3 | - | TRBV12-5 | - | TGTGCTAGTGGTTTGGGTGAGGTGACAGTCCGCACAGATACGCAGTATTTT | CASGLGEVTVRTDTQYF
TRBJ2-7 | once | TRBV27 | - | TGTGCCAGCAGCGCCGGGACAATCTCCTACGAGCAGTACTTC | CASSAGTISYEQYF
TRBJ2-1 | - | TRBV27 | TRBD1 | TGTGCCAGCAGTTTAGGGGACAGCTACAATGAGCAGTTCTTC | CASSLGDSYNEQFF